The 18 T cell receptor beta chains below all came from one sample that was sequenced in a study of cytomegalovirus exposure and HLA in healthy donors. In the PCR, 60 Vbeta and 13 Jbeta primers were used. TCRdb keeps only in-frame clones here, not all; method: immunoSEQ multiplex PCR. This sample has some 150,000 clones, with roughly two thirds found just once. Sequenced input: PBMCs. The source of these receptors is a woman younger than 45 in good health and CMV-seronegative.

This CDR3 reads CASSLAGTGYGYTF. The DNA for the CDR3 is TGTGCCAGCAGCTTAGCCGGGACAGGATATGGCTACACCTTC. V and J are TRBV7-9 and TRBJ1-2; 8 nucleotides line up with TRBD1. The germline gives CDR1 SEHNR, CDR2 FQNEAQ (reference sequence). Trimming cost V 0 bases and J 5 bases; bases outside gene matches: 2. The CDR3 contains 14 residues.

The rearrangement uses TRBV2 and TRBJ1-5; 7 bases match TRBD1. Unmatched junction bases numbered 6, after V lost 7 bases and J lost 3 bases. Germline loops: CDR1 SNHLY, CDR2 FYNNEI. The length of the CDR3 is 14 residues. The CDR3 DNA reads TGTGCCAGCACACCGGGACAGAACAATCAGCCCCAGCATTTT. The encoded protein is CASTPGQNNQPQHF.

This clone was seen only once. At one of its ends the junction is not consistent with the germline gene, which may arise from a read error. The chain uses TRBV19 and TRBJ2-7; the match to TRBD1 covers 9 bases. The CDR3 spans 14 residues. Germline CDR1 LNHDA, CDR2 SQIVND (reference sequence). The CDR3 DNA follows: TGTGCCAGTTCGGTTGGGACAGGGCCCTACGAGCAGTGCTTC. Translated, it gives CASSVGTGPYEQCF.

This sequence joins TRBV11-2 and TRBJ2-7; the D gene is possibly TRBD1 (6 bases). Trimming took 4 bases from V and 2 from J, leaving 12 bases between them. The germline V gene has CDR1 SGHAT and CDR2 FQNNGV. This CDR3 spans 14 amino acids. The CDR3 loop reads CASSSSGQTYEQYF. As DNA, the CDR3 is TGTGCCAGCAGCTCCTCCGGACAGACCTACGAGCAGTACTTC.

This chain joins TRBV2 and TRBJ2-4; 7 positions agree with TRBD2. Per the germline V gene, CDR1 is SNHLY and CDR2 is FYNNEI. Trimming removed 8 bases from V and 0 bases from J; junction bases left unmatched: 13. The CDR3 spans 17 residues. The DNA for the CDR3 is TGTGCCAGCGGGTGGGGGACTAACAGACTAGCCAAAAACATTCAGTACTTC. Its protein product is CASGWGTNRLAKNIQYF.

The chain uses TRBV28 and TRBJ1-4; D perhaps matches TRBD1 (6 bases). Germline lookup yields CDR1 MDHEN and CDR2 SYDVKM. Trimming pared 8 bases from V and 7 bases from J, leaving 14 bases between. The CDR3 has 13 amino acids. In DNA form, the CDR3 reads TGTGCCAGCCTAAACAGGGAGGGTGAAAAACTGTTTTTT. It encodes CASLNREGEKLFF. Supplemented by reference TRBV28 and TRBJ1-4, the full variable domain reads DVKVTQSSRYLVKRTGEKVFLECVQDMDHENMFWYRQDPGLGLRLIYFSYDVKMKEKGDIPEGYSVSREKKERFSLILESASTNQTSMYLCASLNREGEKLFFGSGTQLSVL.

V is TRBV5-6 and J is TRBJ2-1; D not resolved. The CDR3 runs 14 residues. V was cut by 4 bases and J by 7 bases, with 15 bases left in between. CDR1 and CDR2 from the germline V gene are SGHDT and YYEEEE. As DNA, the CDR3 is TGTGCCAGCAGCCTATCCGTCGAGAGGAATGAGCAGTTCTTC. Protein product: CASSLSVERNEQFF.

The chain combines TRBV7-9 with TRBJ2-5, with TRBD2 identical over 11 bases. CDR1 is SEHNR and CDR2 is FQNEAQ in the germline V gene (reference sequence). The ends lost 5 bases at V and 5 bases at J; junction bases unmatched: 10. This CDR3 has 16 residues. The CDR3: CASSPAGTSGGETQYF. The CDR3 DNA reads as TGTGCCAGCAGCCCAGCAGGGACTAGCGGCGGGGAGACCCAGTACTTC.

This chain connects TRBV18 to TRBJ2-2; D unclear. The CDR3 is 15 amino acids. The V end lost 3 bases, the J end lost 0 bases, and 8 bases lay between the germline ends. In germline, CDR1 is KGHSH, CDR2 LQKENI. The CDR3 nucleotides are TGTGCCAGCTCACCTGCCCGAGCGAACACCGGGGAGCTGTTTTTT. As protein: CASSPARANTGELFF.

The J gene is TRBJ2-1, the V gene TRBV4-3; D perhaps matches TRBD2 (6 bases). The CDR3 totals 14 residues. The ends were cut back, 3 bases at V and 5 bases at J, with 11 bases in the middle. Germline V gene lookup returns CDR1 LGHNA and CDR2 YSLEER. As DNA, the CDR3 is TGCGCCAGCAGCCACCGGGACTTACACAATGAGCAGTTCTTC. This gives the protein CASSHRDLHNEQFF.

This chain connects TRBV2 to TRBJ1-5; D unclear. In germline, CDR1 is SNHLY, CDR2 FYNNEI. CDR3 length: 13 residues. V was clipped by 7 bases and J by 4 bases, with 11 bases between them. CDR3 in amino acids: CASTIALNQPQHF. CDR3 coding DNA: TGTGCCAGCACCATAGCGTTGAATCAGCCCCAGCATTTT.

The chain combines TRBV5-1 with TRBJ2-3, with 9 bases that match TRBD1. Germline trimming cut 0 bases from V and 3 bases from J; bases unmatched to any gene: 5. The CDR3 length is 16 residues. Per germline, CDR1 SGHRS and CDR2 YFSETQ. The CDR3 protein is CASSLDPGQGTDTQYF. Written as DNA, the CDR3 is TGCGCCAGCAGCTTGGACCCGGGACAGGGAACAGATACGCAGTATTTT.

The table lists this clone with a count of one. The chain couples TRBV11-2 to TRBJ1-1; unclear D gene. Between the trimmed V and J ends, which lost 3 bases and 0 bases, there was a span of 5 bases. The CDR3 totals 13 residues. Germline CDR1 is SGHAT and CDR2 is FQNNGV. This CDR3 reads CASSFYMNTEAFF. CDR3 coding DNA: TGTGCCAGCAGCTTCTATATGAACACTGAAGCTTTCTTT.

J is TRBJ1-4 and V is TRBV2; D might be TRBD1 (5 bases). The germline V gene has CDR1 SNHLY and CDR2 FYNNEI. V lost 5 bases, J lost 0 bases, and 13 bases lay in between. The CDR3 extends over 16 amino acids. The CDR3 loop reads CASSRRQRATNEKLFF. CDR3 sequence (DNA): TGTGCCAGCAGTCGGAGACAGCGGGCAACTAATGAAAAACTGTTTTTT.

This chain connects TRBV5-4 to TRBJ2-3; TRBD1 matches at 9 bases. V was clipped by 4 bases and J by 8 bases; unmatched bases: 14. Germline CDR1 and CDR2: SGHNT and YYREEE (reference sequence). This CDR3 comprises 16 residues. The CDR3 DNA follows: TGTGCCAGCAGCCGTCCGACAGGGGGGTCGCCCGGTACGCAGTATTTT. It is translated as CASSRPTGGSPGTQYF.

The genes are TRBV7-2 and TRBJ1-2; D not resolved. The CDR3 sequence is 13 residues long. Trimming took off 5 bases at V and 5 bases at J, with 12 bases between the two ends. Per germline, CDR1 SGHTA and CDR2 FQGNSA. CDR3 amino acids: CASSQRTAYGYTF. DNA for the CDR3: TGTGCCAGCAGCCAAAGGACTGCTTATGGCTACACCTTC.

This chain uses TRBV7-9 with TRBJ2-7; TRBD2 aligns across 13 bases. V shed 5 bases, J shed 0 bases, and the junction held 7 bases outside the gene matches. This CDR3 spans 17 amino acids. CDR1 is SEHNR, CDR2 FQNEAQ, per germline (reference sequence). CDR3 sequence reads: CASSHPGLAGISYEQYF. DNA for the CDR3: TGTGCCAGCAGCCACCCGGGACTAGCGGGAATCTCCTACGAGCAGTACTTC. The full variable domain, with the rest looked up from reference TRBV7-9 and TRBJ2-7, is DTGVSQNPRHKITKRGQNVTFRCDPISEHNRLYWYRQTLGQGPEFLTYFQNEAQLEKSRLLSDRFSAERPKGSFSTLEIQRTEQGDSAMYLCASSHPGLAGISYEQYFGPGTRLTVT.

V usage is TRBV4-1 and J usage is TRBJ2-6, with D perhaps TRBD1 (6 bases). This CDR3 contains 18 residues. V was cut by 3 bases and J by 0 bases, with 15 bases left in between. Germline V gives CDR1 MGHRA, CDR2 YSYEKL. CDR3 loop: CASSQTGRGSSGANVLTF. CDR3 nucleotides: TGCGCCAGCAGCCAGACAGGCCGGGGCAGCTCTGGGGCCAACGTCCTGACTTTC.